The following is a TCR beta chain sequence with its context. The record originates from a study of CDR3 diversity in severe acne. Each CDR3 protein gets one entry after TCRdb re-called the PCR reads with MiXCR. The repertoire consists of roughly 100,000 distinct CDR3 sequences, with roughly 51% occurring once and the leading ten covering around 12%. Sequencing used blood. This receptor was obtained from a male donor with acne.

The CDR3 sequence is CSLPDGQIYLYGYTF. The CDR3 nucleotides read TGCAGCCTGCCGGACGGACAAATCTATCTCTATGGCTACACCTTC. The genes are TRBV29-1 and TRBJ1-2; weak D call: TRBD1 (5 bases). The CDR3 is 15 residues long. Germline CDR1 SQVTM, CDR2 ANQGSEA. Between the trimmed V and J ends, which lost 8 bases and 4 bases, there was a span of 23 bases. The entire variable domain, with the rest obtained from reference TRBV29-1 and TRBJ1-2, is as follows: SAVISQKPSRDICQRGTSLTIQCQVDSQVTMMFWYRQQPGQSLTLIATANQGSEATYESGFVIDKFPISRPNLTFSTLTVSNMSPEDSSIYLCSLPDGQIYLYGYTFGSGTRLTVV.